A single sample gave rise to the 26 T cell receptor gamma chains below, sequenced in a study of gamma-delta chains in newborns, infants, children. TCRdb reanalyzed the reads using CATT. The sample consists of roughly 1,600 gamma-chain clones, about 70% of them appearing once. The specimen sequenced was blood. These receptors originate from a child who was a newborn, infant or young child, either healthy, febrile or measles-vaccinated (not recorded which).

The V and J genes are TRGV9 and TRGJP. TCRdb is silent on the J gene; assignment here came from matching the DNA to germline. Germline V lookup: CDR1 GITISATS, CDR2 ISYDGTV (reference sequence). V gave up 0 bases and J gave up 6 bases; unmatched junction bases: 8. The length of the CDR3 is 18 residues. CDR3 coding DNA: TGTGCCTTGTGGGAGGTGCAAGGTCTAGAGTTGGGCAAAAAAATCAAGGTATTT. Residues: CALWEVQGLELGKKIKVF.

On this clone: This CDR3 is also generated by other DNA sequences in the sample. The rearrangement uses TRGV9 and TRGJP. Germline matching of the DNA provided the J gene here, since TCRdb leaves it blank. Trimming removed 5 bases from V and 7 bases from J; junction bases left unmatched: 5. CDR3 size: 15 residues. Per the germline V gene, CDR1 is GITISATS and CDR2 is ISYDGTV (reference sequence). The CDR3 DNA reads as TGTGCCTTGTGGGGGCGGGAGTTGGGCAAAAAAATCAAGGTATTT. Translated, it gives CALWGRELGKKIKVF.

The J gene went uncalled, whereas the V gene is TRGV9. The germline gives CDR1 GITISATS, CDR2 ISYDGTV (reference sequence). This CDR3 comprises 13 residues. The CDR3 loop reads CALWEVISHNKLF. CDR3 nucleotide sequence: TGTGCCTTGTGGGAGGTGATCTCGCATAACAAACTCTTT.

Concerning this clone: Additional DNA sequences in this sample encode the identical CDR3. V usage is TRGV9 and J usage is TRGJP. Assignment of the J gene here rests on matching the DNA to germline, because TCRdb gives none. This CDR3 has 17 residues. V gave up 0 bases and J gave up 4 bases; unmatched junction bases: 3. Germline-derived CDR1 and CDR2 are GITISATS and ISYDGTV (reference sequence). CDR3 amino acids: CALWEVNQELGKKIKVF. CDR3 bases: TGTGCCTTGTGGGAGGTGAATCAAGAGTTGGGCAAAAAAATCAAGGTATTT.

This clone was seen a handful of times. As DNA, the CDR3 is TGTGCCTTGTGGGAGGTGCTTTATAAGAAACTCTTT. Its translation is CALWEVLYKKLF. The rearrangement joins TRGV9 to TRGJ1 or TRGJ2. Here the J gene was assigned by germline matching of the DNA, as TCRdb has none. The CDR3 totals 12 residues. The germline CDR1 and CDR2 sequences are GITISATS and ISYDGTV (reference sequence). With 0 bases clipped from V and 6 bases from J, the junction kept 2 bases outside the gene matches.

As regards this clone: The same CDR3 arises from other DNA sequences in this sample as well. The V and J genes are TRGV9 and TRGJP. The J gene is absent in TCRdb and was assigned here via DNA matching to germline. This CDR3 has 18 amino acids. Germline loops: CDR1 GITISATS, CDR2 ISYDGTV (reference sequence). With 1 base clipped from V and 4 bases from J, the junction kept 7 bases outside the gene matches. CDR3 region: CALWEVAPQELGKKIKVF. The CDR3 nucleotides read TGTGCCTTGTGGGAGGTTGCACCACAAGAGTTGGGCAAAAAAATCAAGGTATTT.

This chain uses TRGV4 with TRGJ1 or TRGJ2. TCRdb offers no J gene call, so here the DNA was matched to germline to obtain one. J lost 2 bases, V lost 0 bases, and 7 bases had no gene match. Per germline, CDR1 EGSTGY and CDR2 YDSYTSSV. CDR3 size: 15 residues. CDR3 nucleotide sequence: TGTGCCACCTGGGATGGGCCGAGGGATTATTATAAGAAACTCTTT. Translated, it gives CATWDGPRDYYKKLF.

This clone was seen more than once but under ten times. The chain carries TRGV9 and TRGJP. No J segment appears in TCRdb, so it was assigned here by matching the sequence to germline. V was clipped by 0 bases and J by 4 bases; unmatched bases: 9. The length of the CDR3 is 19 residues. Germline V CDR1 and CDR2: GITISATS, ISYDGTV (reference sequence). The CDR3 spells CALWEVLGHQELGKKIKVF. The DNA of the CDR3 is TGTGCCTTGTGGGAGGTGCTGGGTCATCAAGAGTTGGGCAAAAAAATCAAGGTATTT.

As to this clone: Other nucleotide sequences from this sample produce the same CDR3. J is TRGJ1 or TRGJ2 and V is TRGV9. No J gene was available from TCRdb, and it was assigned here by a germline match of the DNA. Germline assignment: CDR1 GITISATS and CDR2 ISYDGTV (reference sequence). V was clipped by 2 bases and J by 9 bases; unmatched bases: 1. The CDR3 is made up of 10 amino acids. The CDR3 reads CALWEGKKLF. The CDR3 DNA sequence: TGTGCCTTGTGGGAGGGTAAGAAACTCTTT.

The chain couples TRGV2 to TRGJ1 or TRGJ2. Here the J gene was assigned by germline matching of the DNA, as TCRdb has none. Germline V gives CDR1 EGSNGY, CDR2 YDSYNSKV. There are 11 residues in the CDR3. V shed 0 bases and J 12 bases; nucleotides not matched to a gene: 5. This chain's CDR3 is CATWDGRRKLF. DNA of the CDR3: TGTGCCACCTGGGACGGGCGCAGGAAACTCTTT.

The chain carries TRGV9 and TRGJP. In the absence of a J gene in TCRdb, the DNA was matched to germline to assign it here. The CDR3 is made up of 18 amino acids. From germline, CDR1 is GITISATS and CDR2 ISYDGTV (reference sequence). Trimming at V came to 2 bases and at J to 6 bases, leaving 10 bases not matched to a gene. The DNA of the CDR3 is TGTGCCTTGTGGGAGGCCCCACCGCCAGAGTTGGGCAAAAAAATCAAGGTATTT. It codes for CALWEAPPPELGKKIKVF.

This clone was observed a few times. Other DNA variants within this sample encode the same CDR3. The chain joins TRGV9 to TRGJP. The J gene, not given by TCRdb, was assigned here from a germline match of the nucleotide sequence. Looked up from germline, CDR1 is GITISATS and CDR2 is ISYDGTV (reference sequence). This CDR3 is built from 16 residues. V lost 3 bases to trimming and J lost 4 bases; unmatched junction nucleotides: 3. DNA for the CDR3: TGTGCCTTGTGGGAGCTACAAGAGTTGGGCAAAAAAATCAAGGTATTT. It encodes CALWELQELGKKIKVF.

As regards this clone: One end of the junction fails to match germline, which may point to a read error. The rearrangement links TRGV9 to TRGJP. TCRdb gives no J gene; it was assigned here by matching the DNA to germline. The length of the CDR3 is 16 residues. Germline loops: CDR1 GITISATS, CDR2 ISYDGTV (reference sequence). CDR3 region: CALWEVQRLGKKVKVF. In nucleotides, the CDR3 is TGTGCCTTGTGGGAGGTGCAAAGGTTGGGCAAAAAAGTCAAGGTATTT.

For this clone: Germline is not matched at one junction end, which may reflect a read error. The J gene is TRGJP, the V gene TRGV9. TCRdb supplies no J gene; here it was assigned by aligning the nucleotide sequence to germline. The CDR3 is 14 residues long. Germline V gives CDR1 GITISATS, CDR2 ISYDGTV (reference sequence). The CDR3 DNA reads as TGTGCCTTGTGGGCGGTGGGGTCAAAAAAAATCAAGGTATTT. This sequence encodes CALWAVGSKKIKVF.

The chain recombines TRGV9 with TRGJ1 or TRGJ2. No J gene is reported in TCRdb; it was inferred here by comparing the DNA with germline. Losses at the gene ends were 3 bases for V and 9 bases for J; bases not matched to a gene: 14. CDR1 is GITISATS, CDR2 ISYDGTV, per germline (reference sequence). The CDR3 is made up of 14 amino acids. The CDR3 nucleotides read TGTGCCTTGTGGGAGCCAACGGCTTTGGGTAAGAAACTCTTT. This encodes CALWEPTALGKKLF.

This clone was picked up one time. The rearrangement links TRGV9 to TRGJP. The J gene is not listed in TCRdb, so it was assigned here from a DNA match to germline. The CDR3 runs 18 residues. With 2 bases clipped from V and 4 bases from J, the junction kept 8 bases outside the gene matches. CDR1 GITISATS and CDR2 ISYDGTV come from the germline V gene (reference sequence). In DNA form, the CDR3 reads TGTGCCTTGTGGGAGGACGCCGACCAAGAGTTGGGCAAAAAAATCAAGGTATTT. It translates to CALWEDADQELGKKIKVF.

The chain employs TRGV9 and TRGJP. The J gene was not available in TCRdb and was assigned here by matching the DNA to germline segments. The CDR3 contains 18 residues. With V trimmed by 3 bases and J by 1 base, 6 bases remained unmatched. The V gene's germline CDR1 is GITISATS and CDR2 ISYDGTV (reference sequence). The DNA for the CDR3 is TGTGCCTTGTGGGAGAAGCCGGGGCAAGAGTTGGGCAAAAAAATCAAGGTATTT. Its translation is CALWEKPGQELGKKIKVF.

The chain recombines TRGV9 with TRGJ1 or TRGJ2. TCRdb lists no J gene, so it was determined here by aligning the DNA to germline. V lost 2 bases, J lost 5 bases, and 6 bases stayed unmatched. The CDR3 runs to 13 residues. The germline V gene encodes CDR1 GITISATS and CDR2 ISYDGTV (reference sequence). The chain's CDR3 is CALWEGPNYKKLF. The CDR3 coding sequence is TGTGCCTTGTGGGAGGGCCCTAATTATAAGAAACTCTTT.

The chain has TRGV9 and TRGJP. TCRdb lists no J gene, so it was determined here by aligning the DNA to germline. The V segment lost 0 bases and the J segment 11 bases; nucleotides outside the gene matches: 10. CDR1 and CDR2 (germline): GITISATS, ISYDGTV (reference sequence). CDR3 length: 17 amino acids. CDR3 region: CALWEVHGRMGKKIKVF. CDR3 DNA sequence: TGTGCCTTGTGGGAGGTGCACGGTCGGATGGGCAAAAAAATCAAGGTATTT.

The chain recombines TRGV9 with TRGJ1 or TRGJ2. The J gene is not listed in TCRdb, so it was assigned here from a DNA match to germline. Unmatched junction bases numbered 16, after V lost 4 bases and J lost 7 bases. The CDR3 totals 15 residues. CDR1 is GITISATS, CDR2 ISYDGTV, per germline (reference sequence). The CDR3 sequence is CALWDKTTPGYKKLF. The CDR3 DNA reads as TGTGCCTTGTGGGACAAGACAACCCCCGGGTATAAGAAACTCTTT.

About this clone itself: One end of the junction is discordant with germline, which a read error may explain. In the same sample, other DNA sequences code for this CDR3. This chain links TRGV9 with TRGJP. No J gene is reported in TCRdb; it was inferred here by comparing the DNA with germline. Germline assignment: CDR1 GITISATS and CDR2 ISYDGTV (reference sequence). CDR3 length: 17 residues. DNA of the CDR3: TGTGCCTTGTGGGAGGTGCGAAAAGAGTTGGGAAAAAAAATCAAGGTATTT. This encodes CALWEVRKELGKKIKVF.

This chain uses TRGV9 with TRGJP. The J gene was not available in TCRdb and was assigned here by matching the DNA to germline segments. J gave up 6 bases and V 10 bases, and 3 bases lay outside the gene matches. The CDR3 contains 13 residues. Germline CDR1 GITISATS, CDR2 ISYDGTV (reference sequence). The chain's CDR3 is CALSELGKKIKVF. In DNA, the CDR3 is TGTGCCTTATCAGAGTTGGGCAAAAAAATCAAGGTATTT.

This clone is termed large. At the DNA level, this CDR3 is encoded by other sequences in the same sample as well. The V gene is TRGV9, the J gene TRGJP. The J gene, not given by TCRdb, was assigned here from a germline match of the nucleotide sequence. Germline V CDR1 and CDR2: GITISATS, ISYDGTV (reference sequence). The length of the CDR3 is 16 residues. The ends lost 0 bases at V and 9 bases at J; junction bases unmatched: 5. The DNA for the CDR3 is TGTGCCTTGTGGGAGGTGCAGGGGTTGGGCAAAAAAATCAAGGTATTT. Translating it yields CALWEVQGLGKKIKVF.

Notes on this clone: Within the sample, other DNA sequences also encode this same CDR3. The rearrangement links TRGV9 to TRGJP. Because TCRdb records no J gene, it was assigned here through a match of the DNA to germline. The length of the CDR3 is 14 residues. Germline V lookup: CDR1 GITISATS, CDR2 ISYDGTV (reference sequence). The J segment lost 8 bases and the V segment lost 2 bases, leaving 0 bases of the junction unmatched. CDR3 DNA sequence: TGTGCCTTGTGGGAGGAGTTGGGCAAAAAAATCAAGGTATTT. This gives the protein CALWEELGKKIKVF.

The CDR3, as DNA: TGTGCCTTGTGGGAGGTAAAAATCAAGGTATTT. Translation: CALWEVKIKVF. The chain has TRGV9 and TRGJP. TCRdb offers no J gene call, so here the DNA was matched to germline to obtain one. V was pared by 1 base and J by 18 bases, with 0 bases of the junction left unmatched. Germline-derived CDR1 and CDR2 are GITISATS and ISYDGTV (reference sequence). The length of the CDR3 is 11 residues.

The chain couples TRGV9 to TRGJP. Because TCRdb records no J gene, it was assigned here through a match of the DNA to germline. V dropped 0 bases and J dropped 11; count of bases not matched to a gene: 10. Germline CDR1 reads GITISATS; CDR2 reads ISYDGTV (reference sequence). The CDR3 loop spans 17 amino acids. The CDR3, as DNA: TGTGCCTTGTGGGAGGTGAGGCTGGAGATGGGCAAAAAAATCAAGGTATTT. Translating gives CALWEVRLEMGKKIKVF.